This T cell receptor (beta chain) originates from a study of PD-1 blockade in mismatch repair-deficient tumors. TCRdb keeps only in-frame clones here, not all; method: immunoSEQ multiplex PCR. Here the sample spans approximately 79,000 clones, roughly 80% being singletons. General study findings and limits: Tumor-resident clones, often absent from pretreatment blood, expanded after pembrolizumab and then contracted.

This CDR3 is built from 11 residues. Germline-derived CDR1 and CDR2 are MDHEN and SYDVKM. The germline V and J ends were trimmed by 7 bases and 4 bases, with 7 bases remaining between them. Worth noting for this clone: The antigen is unknown. Different DNA sequences within this sample yield the same CDR3.

The chain joins TRBV28 to TRBJ1-1; D gene ambiguous. The material sequenced was peripheral blood, taken 44 weeks after starting pembrolizumab. The receptor's source is an adult with mismatch repair-deficient cancer. CDR3 coding DNA: TGTGCCAGCATAACAGCCACTGAAGCTTTCTTT. Protein: CASITATEAFF. Full variable domain (remainder filled in from reference TRBV28 and TRBJ1-1): DVKVTQSSRYLVKRTGEKVFLECVQDMDHENMFWYRQDPGLGLRLIYFSYDVKMKEKGDIPEGYSVSREKKERFSLILESASTNQTSMYLCASITATEAFFGQGTRLTVV.